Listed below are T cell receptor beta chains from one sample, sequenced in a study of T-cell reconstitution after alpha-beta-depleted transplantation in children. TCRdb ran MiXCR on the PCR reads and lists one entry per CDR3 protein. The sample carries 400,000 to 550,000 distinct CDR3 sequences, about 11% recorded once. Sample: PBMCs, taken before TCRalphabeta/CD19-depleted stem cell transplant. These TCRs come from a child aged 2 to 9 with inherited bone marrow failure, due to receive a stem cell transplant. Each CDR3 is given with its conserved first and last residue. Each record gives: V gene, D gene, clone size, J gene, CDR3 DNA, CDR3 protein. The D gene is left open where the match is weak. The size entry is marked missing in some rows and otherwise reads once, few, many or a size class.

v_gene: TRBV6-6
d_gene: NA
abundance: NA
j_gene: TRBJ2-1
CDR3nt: TGTGCCAGCCGATCGACTGCTCCTTCCTACAATGAGCAGTTCTTC
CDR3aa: CASRSTAPSYNEQFF

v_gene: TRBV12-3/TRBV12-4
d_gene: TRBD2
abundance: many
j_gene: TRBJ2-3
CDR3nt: TGTGCCAGCAGCCCTGGACATGCACTAGCGGGAACGACAGATACGCAGTATTTT
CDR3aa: CASSPGHALAGTTDTQYF

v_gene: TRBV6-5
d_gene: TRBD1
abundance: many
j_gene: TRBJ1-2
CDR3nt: TGTGCCAGCAGTTTTACCGACAGGGTCGACTATGGCTACACCTTC
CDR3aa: CASSFTDRVDYGYTF

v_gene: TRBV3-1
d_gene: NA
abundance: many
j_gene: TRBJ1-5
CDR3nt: TGTGCCAGCAGCCAAGTGCCTGGGCAGCCCCAGCATTTT
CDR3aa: CASSQVPGQPQHF

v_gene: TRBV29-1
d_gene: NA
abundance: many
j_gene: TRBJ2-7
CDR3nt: TGCAGCGTTGAAGCCTACAGCGAGCAGTACTTC
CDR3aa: CSVEAYSEQYF

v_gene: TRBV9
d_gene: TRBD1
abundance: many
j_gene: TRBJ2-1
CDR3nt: TGTGCCAGCAGCCTTGGACAGGGTGCCAATGAGCAGTTCTTC
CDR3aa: CASSLGQGANEQFF

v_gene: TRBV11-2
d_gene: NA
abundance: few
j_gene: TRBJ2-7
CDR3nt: TGTGCCAGCAGCTTAGGTGGAGGGAGGAACTCCGAGCAGTACTTC
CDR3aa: CASSLGGGRNSEQYF

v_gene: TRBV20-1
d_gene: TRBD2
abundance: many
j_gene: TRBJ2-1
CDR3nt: TGCAGTGCTAGAGGTTATCTCTCCCCGGGACTAGCGGGAGAAGGGCAGTTCTTC
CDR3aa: CSARGYLSPGLAGEGQFF

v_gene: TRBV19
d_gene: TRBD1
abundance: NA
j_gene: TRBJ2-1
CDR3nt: TGTGCCAGTAGTATAGCGACAGGGGACTACAATGAGCAGTTCTTC
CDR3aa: CASSIATGDYNEQFF

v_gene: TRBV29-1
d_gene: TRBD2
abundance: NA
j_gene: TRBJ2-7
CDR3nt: TGCAGCGCAACCGGGACTACTACCTACGAGCAGTACTTC
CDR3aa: CSATGTTTYEQYF

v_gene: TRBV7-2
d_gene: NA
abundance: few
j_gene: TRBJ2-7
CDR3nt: TGTGCCAGCAGCTTAGCGCCACAGGTTACCTACGAGCAGTACTTC
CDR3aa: CASSLAPQVTYEQYF

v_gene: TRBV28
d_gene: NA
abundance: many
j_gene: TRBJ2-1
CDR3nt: TGTGCCAGCGGAAATCCGGGACTCCGACGTGAGCAGTTCTTC
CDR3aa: CASGNPGLRREQFF

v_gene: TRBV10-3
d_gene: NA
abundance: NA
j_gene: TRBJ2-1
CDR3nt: TGTGCCATCAGTGGTACAGTCTACAATGAGCAGTTCTTC
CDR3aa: CAISGTVYNEQFF

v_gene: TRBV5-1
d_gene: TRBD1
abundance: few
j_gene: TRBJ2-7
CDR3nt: TGCGCCAGCAGCTTGAGCCCCCAGGGACAGGCCACCTACGAGCAGTACTTC
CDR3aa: CASSLSPQGQATYEQYF

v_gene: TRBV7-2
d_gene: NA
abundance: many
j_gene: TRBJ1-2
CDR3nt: TGTGCCAGCAGCTTAATGGTCCCCGCCGGCTACACCTTC
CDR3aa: CASSLMVPAGYTF

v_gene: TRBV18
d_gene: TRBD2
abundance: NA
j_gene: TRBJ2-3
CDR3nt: TGTGCCAGCTCACCATATGACGGGAGGGCCGGCACAGATACGCAGTATTTT
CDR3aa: CASSPYDGRAGTDTQYF

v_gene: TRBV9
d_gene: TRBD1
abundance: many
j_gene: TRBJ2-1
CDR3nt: TGTGCCAGCAGCCCCCGGGACAGCTACAATGAGCAGTTCTTC
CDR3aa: CASSPRDSYNEQFF

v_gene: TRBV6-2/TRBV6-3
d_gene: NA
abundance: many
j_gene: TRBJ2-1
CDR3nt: TGTGCCAGCAGTTACTATGATGAGCAGTTCTTC
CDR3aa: CASSYYDEQFF

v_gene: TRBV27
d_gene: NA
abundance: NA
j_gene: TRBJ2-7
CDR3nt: TGTGCCAGCAGTTTATATGGGACACTCCTAGCCCACGAGCAGTACTTC
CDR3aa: CASSLYGTLLAHEQYF

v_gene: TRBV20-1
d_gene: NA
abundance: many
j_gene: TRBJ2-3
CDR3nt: TGCAGTGTGCGGCGAGGGAGCGAGCTGGATACGCAGTATTTT
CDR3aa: CSVRRGSELDTQYF

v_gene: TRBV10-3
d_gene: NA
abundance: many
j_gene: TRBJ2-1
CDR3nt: TGTGCCATCAGTGAGTCGGGGACTGCCAATGAGCAGTTCTTC
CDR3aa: CAISESGTANEQFF

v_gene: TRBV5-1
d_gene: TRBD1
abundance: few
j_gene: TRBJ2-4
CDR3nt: TGCGCCAGCAGCTTGGGGGAAGGGGGCGGAAACATTCAGTACTTC
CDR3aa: CASSLGEGGGNIQYF

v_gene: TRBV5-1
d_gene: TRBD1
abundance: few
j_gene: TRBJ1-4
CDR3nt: TGCGCCAGCAGCTTGGTAGGACAGGGGGCGGTTGAAAAACTGTTTTTT
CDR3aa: CASSLVGQGAVEKLFF

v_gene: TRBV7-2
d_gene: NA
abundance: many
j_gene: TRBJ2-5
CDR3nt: TGTGCCAGCAGATCAGGGAAGGGGGAGACCCAGTACTTC
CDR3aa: CASRSGKGETQYF

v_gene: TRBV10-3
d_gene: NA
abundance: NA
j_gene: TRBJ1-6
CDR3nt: TGTGCCATCAGATCGAGGACAGTTGATTCACCCCTCCACTTT
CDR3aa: CAIRSRTVDSPLHF

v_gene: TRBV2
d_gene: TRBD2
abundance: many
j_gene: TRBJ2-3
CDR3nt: TGTGCCAGCAGTCCACTAGCGGGAGGCGGGGATACGCAGTATTTT
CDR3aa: CASSPLAGGGDTQYF

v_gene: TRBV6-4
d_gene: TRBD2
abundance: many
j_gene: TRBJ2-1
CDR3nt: TGTGCCAGCAGTGGTACTAGCGGGAGCGCCTACAATGAGCAGTTCTTC
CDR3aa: CASSGTSGSAYNEQFF

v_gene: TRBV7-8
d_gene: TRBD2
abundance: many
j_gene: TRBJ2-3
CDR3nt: TGTGCCAGCAGCTTAGAGTGGACTAGAGGGGATACGCAGTATTTT
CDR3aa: CASSLEWTRGDTQYF

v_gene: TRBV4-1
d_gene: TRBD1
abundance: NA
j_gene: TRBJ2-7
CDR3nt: TGCGCCAGCAGCCAAGATAGGGACAGGGGATACGAGCAGTACTTC
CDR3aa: CASSQDRDRGYEQYF

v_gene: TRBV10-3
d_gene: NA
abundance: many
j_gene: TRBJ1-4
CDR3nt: TGTGCCATCAGTGATCGGCCCCTGGGGGAAAAACTGTTTTTT
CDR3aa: CAISDRPLGEKLFF

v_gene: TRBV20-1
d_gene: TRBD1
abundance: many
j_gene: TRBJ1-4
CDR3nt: TGCAGTTACCTAGACAGGGAAGGGGAAAAACTGTTTTTT
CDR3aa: CSYLDREGEKLFF

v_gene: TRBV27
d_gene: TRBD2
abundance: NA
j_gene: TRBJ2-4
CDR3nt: TGTGCCAGCCCCGTTATACGGGAGGGCTATCGCCAAAACATTCAGTACTTC
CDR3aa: CASPVIREGYRQNIQYF

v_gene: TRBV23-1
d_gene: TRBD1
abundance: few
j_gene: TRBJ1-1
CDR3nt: TGCGCCAGCATAACAGGGGGCTTACTTAACACTGAAGCTTTCTTT
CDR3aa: CASITGGLLNTEAFF

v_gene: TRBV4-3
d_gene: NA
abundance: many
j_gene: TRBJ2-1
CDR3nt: TGCGCCAGCAGCCAAGATCCCACTTTCGGGGAAGGGCAACAGTTCTTC
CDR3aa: CASSQDPTFGEGQQFF

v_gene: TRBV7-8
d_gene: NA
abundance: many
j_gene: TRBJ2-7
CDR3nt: TGTGCCAGCAGCTTGTTACCCCCAATTTCCTACGAGCAGTACTTC
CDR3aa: CASSLLPPISYEQYF

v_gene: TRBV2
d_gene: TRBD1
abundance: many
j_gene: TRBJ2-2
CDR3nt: TGTGCCGGATCGACAGGGGGTTACCCCGGGGAGCTGTTTTTT
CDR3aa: CAGSTGGYPGELFF

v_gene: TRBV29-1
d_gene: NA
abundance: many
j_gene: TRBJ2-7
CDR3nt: TGCAGCGTTGAAGAGATAGCGGACGAGCAGTACTTC
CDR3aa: CSVEEIADEQYF

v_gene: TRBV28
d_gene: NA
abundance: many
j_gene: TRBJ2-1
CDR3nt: TGTGCCAGCAGAGACCCGGTGGCGGCCTACAATGAGCAGTTCTTC
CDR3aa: CASRDPVAAYNEQFF

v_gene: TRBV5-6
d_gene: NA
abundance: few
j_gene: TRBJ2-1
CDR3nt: TGTGCCAGCAGCCCCGCTTCAGGGCACCTCTACAATGAGCAGTTCTTC
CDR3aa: CASSPASGHLYNEQFF

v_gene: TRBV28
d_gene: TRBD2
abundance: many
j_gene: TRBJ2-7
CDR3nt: TGTGCCAGCAGTTTTTTTACCGGGACTAGCCCTAACGAGCAGTACTTC
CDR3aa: CASSFFTGTSPNEQYF

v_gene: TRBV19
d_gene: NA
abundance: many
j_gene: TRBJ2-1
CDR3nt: TGTGCCAGTAGTGTACTAGGGAATGAGCAGTTCTTC
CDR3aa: CASSVLGNEQFF

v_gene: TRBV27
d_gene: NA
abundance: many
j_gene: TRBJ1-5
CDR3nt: TGTGCCAGCAGTCCCAGGGGTGGAAATCAGCCCCAGCATTTT
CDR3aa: CASSPRGGNQPQHF

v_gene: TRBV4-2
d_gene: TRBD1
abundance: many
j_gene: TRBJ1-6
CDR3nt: TGTGCCAGCAGCCGCGGGACAGGGGGGTATCGGGGTAATTCACCCCTCCACTTT
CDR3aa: CASSRGTGGYRGNSPLHF

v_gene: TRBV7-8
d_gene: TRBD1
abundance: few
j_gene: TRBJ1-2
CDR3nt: TGTGCCAGCAGCTTGGAGACAGGGGGCATCGGAGATGGCTACACCTTC
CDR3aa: CASSLETGGIGDGYTF

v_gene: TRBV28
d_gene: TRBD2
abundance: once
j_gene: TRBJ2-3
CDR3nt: TGTGCCATCAGGGGCGGGAGGATTAATACGCAGTATTTT
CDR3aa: CAIRGGRINTQYF

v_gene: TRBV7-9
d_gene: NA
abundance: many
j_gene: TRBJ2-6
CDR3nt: TGTGCCAGCAGCCCAATTGAGAGTTCTGGGGCCAACGTCCTGACTTTC
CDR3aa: CASSPIESSGANVLTF

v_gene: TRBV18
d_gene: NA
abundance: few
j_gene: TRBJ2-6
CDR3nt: TGTGCCAGCTCACCACGCGGCAGGGGAGGCTCTGGGGCCAACGTCCTGACTTTC
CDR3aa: CASSPRGRGGSGANVLTF

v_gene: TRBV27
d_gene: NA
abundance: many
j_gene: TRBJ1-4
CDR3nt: TGTGCCAGCAGTGCCACAGGTCTCACGGGGGAAAAACTGTTTTTT
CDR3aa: CASSATGLTGEKLFF

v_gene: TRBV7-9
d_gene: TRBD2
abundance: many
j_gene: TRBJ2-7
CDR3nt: TGTGCCAGCAGCGCCGGGACTAGCGGGAGCAAGTCCTACGAGCAGTACTTC
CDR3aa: CASSAGTSGSKSYEQYF

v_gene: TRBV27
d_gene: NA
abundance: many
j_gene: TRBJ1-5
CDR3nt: TGTGCCAGCAGTTTATCAGGAATCAATCAGCCCCAGCATTTT
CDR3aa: CASSLSGINQPQHF

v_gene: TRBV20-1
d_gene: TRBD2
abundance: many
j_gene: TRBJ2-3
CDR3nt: TGCAGTGCTAGGGCAGCCAGACTAGCGGGAGGAGTAGATACGCAGTATTTT
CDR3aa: CSARAARLAGGVDTQYF

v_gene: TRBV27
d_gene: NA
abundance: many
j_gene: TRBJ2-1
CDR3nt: TGTGCCAGCAGTAACGTGAACAATGAGCAGTTCTTC
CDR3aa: CASSNVNNEQFF

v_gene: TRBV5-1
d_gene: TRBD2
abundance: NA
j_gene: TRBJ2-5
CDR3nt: TGCGCCAGCAGCTTGGCCGGACGAGCGGGAGATTTCGGAGAGACCCAGTACTTC
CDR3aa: CASSLAGRAGDFGETQYF

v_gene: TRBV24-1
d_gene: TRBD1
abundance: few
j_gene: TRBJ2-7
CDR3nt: TGTGCCACCGCCGAGGGGACAGGCGATACCTACGAGCAGTACTTC
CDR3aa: CATAEGTGDTYEQYF

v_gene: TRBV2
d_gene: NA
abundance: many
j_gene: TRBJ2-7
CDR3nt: TGTGCCAGCAGTGAGTGGGGGTCAGGCTCCTACGAGCAGTACTTC
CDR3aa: CASSEWGSGSYEQYF

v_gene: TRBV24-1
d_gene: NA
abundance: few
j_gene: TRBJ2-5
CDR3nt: TGTGCCACCAGTCACAGGGGGGGGGACCAAGAGACCCAGTACTTC
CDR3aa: CATSHRGGDQETQYF

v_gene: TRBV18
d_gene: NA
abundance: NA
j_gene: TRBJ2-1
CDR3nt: TGTGCCAGCTCTCCCCTACTCTCAGGGTGGAATGAGCAGTTCTTC
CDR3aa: CASSPLLSGWNEQFF

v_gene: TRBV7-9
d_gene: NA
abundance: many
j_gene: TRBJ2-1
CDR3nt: TGTGCCAGCAGCCGAACAGGGGGACTAGTGCAGTTCTTC
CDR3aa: CASSRTGGLVQFF

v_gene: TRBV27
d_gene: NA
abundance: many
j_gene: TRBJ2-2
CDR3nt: TGTGCCAGCAGAGGGACGCGCTTTGGTTCTGCGTCCGGGGAGCTGTTTTTT
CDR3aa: CASRGTRFGSASGELFF